These T cell receptor beta chains were read from a single sample in a study of post-analysis software for immune sequencing data. TCRdb passed the PCR reads through MiXCR, listing each CDR3 protein once. Of around 500,000 distinct CDR3 sequences listed, approximately 34% are singletons. Sample: blood. The origin of the receptors is a girl under 18 with multiple sclerosis. Both conserved end residues are part of each CDR3. D genes are given only for firm matches. The size field is filled for only some rows; it gives once, few, many or a size class.

TRBJ2-2 TRBV6-5 . . CASGPRLGNTGELFF TGTGCCAGCGGGCCTAGGCTAGGAAACACCGGGGAGCTGTTTTTT
TRBJ1-1 TRBV14 TRBD1 . CASSLFRDRDAEAFF TGTGCCAGCAGCCTATTCCGGGACAGAGACGCGGAAGCTTTCTTT
TRBJ2-1 TRBV7-3 TRBD2 . CASSLTSGGWDEQFF TGTGCCAGCAGCCTGACTAGCGGGGGGTGGGATGAGCAGTTCTTC
TRBJ2-5 TRBV12-3/TRBV12-4 . . CASKGAAGVEETQYF TGTGCCAGCAAGGGGGCCGCGGGGGTTGAAGAGACCCAGTACTTC
TRBJ2-1 TRBV5-5 . few CASSLGARVPYNEQFF TGTGCCAGCAGCTTGGGGGCCCGGGTGCCCTACAATGAGCAGTTCTTC
TRBJ2-3 TRBV2 . . CASKVRGLADTQYF TGTGCCAGCAAGGTCCGGGGGTTGGCAGATACGCAGTATTTT
TRBJ2-1 TRBV6-1 TRBD2 . CASRGTSGVYSSYNEQFF TGTGCCAGCAGAGGGACTAGCGGGGTCTATTCCTCCTACAATGAGCAGTTCTTC
TRBJ1-1 TRBV10-3 . . CAISESRQLASTEAFF TGTGCCATCAGTGAGTCTAGACAGCTTGCGAGCACTGAAGCTTTCTTT
TRBJ2-1 TRBV7-2 TRBD2 . CASSAGTSGRNEQFF TGTGCCAGCAGCGCCGGGACTAGCGGGAGGAATGAGCAGTTCTTC
TRBJ2-7 TRBV6-4 . . CASSDTGAPRDEQYF TGTGCCAGCAGTGACACGGGGGCGCCCCGGGACGAGCAGTACTTC
TRBJ2-5 TRBV10-3 TRBD1 once CAISELGTGIQETQYF TGTGCCATCAGTGAGTTAGGGACAGGGATCCAAGAGACCCAGTACTTC
TRBJ2-2 TRBV11-2 . . CASSFGMRSTGELFF TGTGCCAGCAGCTTCGGGATGAGGTCCACCGGGGAGCTGTTTTTT
TRBJ2-7 TRBV20-1 TRBD2 few CSAVAGSSYEQYF TGCAGTGCTGTAGCGGGGAGCTCCTACGAGCAGTACTTC
TRBJ2-4 TRBV20-1 TRBD2 few CSASRLAGGLDIQYF TGCAGTGCTAGCCGACTAGCGGGGGGCCTGGACATTCAGTACTTC
TRBJ2-5 TRBV13 TRBD1 few CASSLGGGWETQYF TGTGCCAGCAGCTTAGGAGGGGGCTGGGAGACCCAGTACTTC
TRBJ1-1 TRBV7-2 TRBD1 few CASSRRQGRETEAFF TGTGCCAGCAGCCGGCGACAGGGGAGAGAAACTGAAGCTTTCTTT
TRBJ1-1 TRBV20-1 . once CSASPHRSEWDTEAFF TGCAGTGCTTCCCCGCATCGATCCGAATGGGACACTGAAGCTTTCTTT
TRBJ1-6 TRBV5-1 TRBD1 . CASSLGDRVKNSPLHF TGCGCCAGCAGCTTGGGGGACAGGGTGAAGAATTCACCCCTCCACTTT
TRBJ2-5 TRBV12-3/TRBV12-4 . . CASSSPPGQQETQYF TGTGCCAGCAGTTCCCCCCCGGGGCAACAAGAGACCCAGTACTTC
TRBJ1-1 TRBV27 . few CASSDLRPVVQSPWGNTEAFF TGTGCCAGCAGTGATTTGCGCCCTGTCGTCCAATCTCCCTGGGGTAACACTGAAGCTTTCTTT
TRBJ1-2 TRBV7-2 TRBD1 . CASSPPGTGGHGYTF TGTGCCAGCAGCCCCCCCGGGACAGGGGGCCATGGCTACACCTTC
TRBJ1-5 TRBV6-5 TRBD1 few CASSYSGQGSQPQHF TGTGCCAGCAGTTACTCCGGACAGGGGTCTCAGCCCCAGCATTTT
TRBJ1-4 TRBV12-3/TRBV12-4 TRBD1 once CASSRDSNTLNEKLFF TGTGCCAGCAGCCGGGACAGTAATACCCTTAATGAAAAACTGTTTTTT
TRBJ1-5 TRBV27 . . CASSWGVGQPQHF TGTGCCAGTAGTTGGGGTGTGGGTCAGCCCCAGCATTTT
TRBJ2-5 TRBV7-8 TRBD2 . CASSPQGGGAYEQYF TGTGCCAGCAGCCCACAGGGCGGGGGGGCCTATGAGCAGTACTTC
TRBJ1-1 TRBV6-2/TRBV6-3 . . CASKELGCPEAFF TGTGCCAGCAAAGAACTTGGTTGTCCTGAAGCTTTCTTT
TRBJ1-2 TRBV7-2 . . CASSLVSGGDDYGYTF TGTGCCAGCAGCTTAGTCTCGGGGGGCGACGACTATGGCTACACCTTC
TRBJ1-6 TRBV4-1 . few CASSGGDGSPYNSPLHF TGCGCCAGCAGCGGCGGGGACGGCAGCCCCTATAATTCACCCCTCCACTTT
TRBJ1-6 TRBV10-3 . few CAIKEGGNSPLHF TGTGCCATCAAAGAGGGTGGTAATTCACCCCTCCACTTT
TRBJ1-1 TRBV4-2 . . CASSQTRDRNEAFF TGTGCCAGCAGCCAAACCCGGGATCGTAATGAAGCTTTCTTT
TRBJ2-1 TRBV7-2 TRBD2 many CASSLMLAGYNEQFF TGTGCCAGCAGCTTAATGCTAGCGGGGTACAATGAGCAGTTCTTC
TRBJ2-1 TRBV4-1 . few CASSQEGQASYNEQFF TGCGCCAGCAGCCAAGAAGGGCAGGCGTCGTACAATGAGCAGTTCTTC
TRBJ2-3 TRBV7-2 TRBD2 . CASSLEGLADPTDTQYF TGTGCCAGCAGCTTAGAGGGACTAGCGGATCCGACAGATACGCAGTATTTT
TRBJ2-7 TRBV9 . few CASSVVDYEQYF TGTGCCAGCAGCGTAGTAGACTACGAGCAGTACTTC
TRBJ2-3 TRBV18 . few CASSPSIGRDTDTQYF TGTGCCAGCTCACCATCAATAGGCAGGGACACAGATACGCAGTATTTT
TRBJ1-2 TRBV7-9 . few CASSRNGDPRTYRPNYGYTF TGTGCCAGCAGCCGAAATGGTGACCCTAGGACATACCGGCCTAACTATGGCTACACCTTC
TRBJ2-1 TRBV6-1 . few CASSEAPGGDEQFF TGTGCCAGCAGTGAAGCCCCGGGGGGCGATGAGCAGTTCTTC
TRBJ2-3 TRBV5-1 TRBD1 . CASSLGIRDRMTRGPRDTRYF TGCGCCAGCAGCTTGGGGATCCGGGACAGGATGACTCGAGGCCCTAGAGATACGCGGTATTTT
TRBJ1-5 TRBV2 TRBD1 . CASSLGQGYQPQHF TGTGCCAGCAGTTTGGGACAGGGGTATCAGCCCCAGCATTTT
TRBJ1-1 TRBV3-1 . once CASSQVGVSHTEAFF TGTGCCAGCAGCCAAGTGGGGGTCTCGCACACTGAAGCTTTCTTT
TRBJ2-2 TRBV5-6 . . CTSSLLANTGELFF TGTACCAGCAGCTTGTTAGCGAACACCGGGGAGCTGTTTTTT
TRBJ1-6 TRBV13 . once CASSLRGRGGSPLHF TGTGCCAGCAGCTTACGGGGCCGAGGAGGTTCACCCCTCCACTTT
TRBJ1-1 TRBV7-9 . . CASSSQTASMNTEAFF TGTGCCAGCAGCTCCCAGACAGCCTCCATGAACACTGAAGCTTTCTTT
TRBJ2-5 TRBV12-3/TRBV12-4 . . CASSFPGDETQYF TGTGCCAGCAGTTTCCCGGGAGATGAGACCCAGTACTTC
TRBJ2-7 TRBV5-1 . . CASSLDNRLTQYF TGCGCCAGCAGCTTGGACAACCGTCTAACCCAGTACTTC
TRBJ2-3 TRBV6-5 . once CASSDSGYVEDTQYF TGTGCCAGCAGTGACTCCGGTTACGTGGAAGATACGCAGTATTTT